Shown below are 26 T cell receptor beta chains from a single sample sequenced in a study of blood T cell repertoires in COVID-19. Libraries were prepared by immunoSEQ multiplex PCR; TCRdb keeps only in-frame clonotypes and omits some of them. The sample shows over 250,000 clones, about 81% of them seen only once. The sequencing sample was made of PBMCs or T cells enriched from blood (not recorded which). These receptors were collected from a man in his thirties or forties with acute COVID-19.

Worth noting for this clone: Other nucleotide sequences from this sample produce the same CDR3. J is TRBJ2-5 and V is TRBV24-1; 8 bases map to TRBD1. From germline, CDR1 is KGHDR and CDR2 SFDVKD. J gave up 4 bases and V 4 bases, and 4 bases lay outside the gene matches. The CDR3 spans 14 residues. As DNA, the CDR3 is TGTGCCACCAGTGACACCGGGACAGGAGAGACCCAGTACTTC. Translated: CATSDTGTGETQYF.

The chain employs TRBV28 and TRBJ1-1; unclear D gene. The CDR3 consists of 14 residues. Trimming pared 4 bases from V and 2 bases from J, leaving 11 bases between. Per the germline V gene, CDR1 is MDHEN and CDR2 is SYDVKM. CDR3 coding DNA: TGTGCCAGCAGTTCTTTCGGAGAAAACACTGAAGCTTTCTTT. Residues: CASSSFGENTEAFF.

The rearrangement joins TRBV2 to TRBJ2-1; 7 bases are a match to TRBD2. Trimming took 4 bases from V and 5 from J; bases not matched to a gene: 8. The CDR3 runs to 15 residues. Germline CDR1 reads SNHLY; CDR2 reads FYNNEI. DNA of the CDR3: TGTGCCAGCAGTGTTGGGCTAGCGGCCGACAATGAGCAGTTCTTC. Residues: CASSVGLAADNEQFF. Combining the CDR3 with reference TRBV2 and TRBJ2-1 gives the whole variable domain EPEVTQTPSHQVTQMGQEVILRCVPISNHLYFYWYRQILGQKVEFLVSFYNNEISEKSEIFDDQFSVERPDGSNFTLKIRSTKLEDSAMYFCASSVGLAADNEQFFGPGTRLTVL.

This clone was observed once. This CDR3 reads CASSQEGSGNNEQFF. In DNA form, the CDR3 reads TGCGCCAGCAGCCAAGAGGGTAGCGGGAATAATGAGCAGTTCTTC. The genes are TRBV4-3 and TRBJ2-1; 8 bases fit TRBD2. The CDR3 runs 15 residues. The V segment lost 0 bases and the J segment 7 bases; nucleotides outside the gene matches: 5. Germline assignment: CDR1 LGHNA and CDR2 YSLEER.

J is TRBJ2-2 and V is TRBV4-2; the match to TRBD2 covers 7 bases. The CDR3 extends over 16 amino acids. Per the germline V gene, CDR1 is LGHNA and CDR2 is YNFKEQ. Trimming at V came to 7 bases and at J to 6 bases, leaving 14 bases not matched to a gene. CDR3 nucleotide sequence: TGTGCCAGCAACGCTGGGGGGGGAGGGGCGGCCGGGGAGCTGTTTTTT. It specifies CASNAGGGGAAGELFF.

This rearrangement joins TRBV7-9 to TRBJ1-3, with unresolved D. V was shortened by 3 bases and J by 2 bases, with 5 bases between the two germline ends. The CDR3 length is 13 residues. Germline V gene data show CDR1 as SEHNR and CDR2 as FQNEAQ (reference sequence). CDR3 DNA sequence: TGTGCCAGCAGCTTGGCAGCTGGAAACACCATATATTTT. Encoded protein: CASSLAAGNTIYF.

The V and J genes are TRBV3-1 (or the pseudogene TRBV3-2) and TRBJ1-3; D call uncertain. CDR1 is LGHDT and CDR2 is YNNKEL in the germline V gene (reference sequence). The V end was cut by 4 bases, the J end by 5 bases, with 15 bases between. The length of the CDR3 is 15 residues. The CDR3 nucleotides read TGTGCCAGCAGCCCACGGGGAAAAGTCCGAAACACCATATATTTT. Translated, it gives CASSPRGKVRNTIYF.

V is TRBV6-5 and J is TRBJ1-5, with 10 bases identical to TRBD1. Trimming cost V 5 bases and J 5 bases; bases outside gene matches: 6. CDR3 length: 15 residues. Germline values: CDR1 MNHEY, CDR2 SVGAGI. CDR3 sequence: CASSLPTGGDQPQHF. CDR3 sequence (DNA): TGTGCCAGCAGTCTCCCGACAGGGGGCGATCAGCCCCAGCATTTT.

The chain recombines TRBV6-4 with TRBJ1-6; D is undetermined. CDR1 is MRHNA and CDR2 is SNTAGT in the germline V gene. V was shortened by 2 bases and J by 9 bases, with 14 bases between the two germline ends. CDR3 length: 15 amino acids. CDR3 region: CASSDGPHTLSPLHF. In DNA form, the CDR3 reads TGTGCCAGCAGTGACGGGCCGCATACTCTTTCACCCCTCCACTTT.

The chain couples TRBV2 to TRBJ1-5; 9 positions agree with TRBD1. Germline-derived CDR1 and CDR2 are SNHLY and FYNNEI. This CDR3 spans 15 amino acids. J was trimmed by 4 bases and V by 3 bases; bases with no gene match: 4. In nucleotides, the CDR3 is TGTGCCAGCAGTGATAGGACAGGGGATAATCAGCCCCAGCATTTT. Encoded protein: CASSDRTGDNQPQHF.

The genes are TRBV4-3 and TRBJ1-6; tentatively, D is TRBD1 (5 bases). CDR1 and CDR2 from the germline V gene are LGHNA and YSLEER. The CDR3 is made up of 16 amino acids. The V end lost 1 base, the J end lost 7 bases, and 14 bases lay between the germline ends. DNA of the CDR3: TGCGCCAGCAGCCAAGTGACGGGACTCAGGAATTCACCCCTCCACTTT. Translation gives CASSQVTGLRNSPLHF.

The chain couples TRBV7-9 to TRBJ2-3; 7 positions agree with TRBD2. After removal of 9 bases from V and 3 bases from J, the junction contained 3 bases not matched to a gene. Germline V CDR1 and CDR2: SEHNR, FQNEAQ (reference sequence). The CDR3 is 12 residues long. The CDR3 region is CASLGGTDTQYF. CDR3 sequence (DNA): TGTGCCAGTCTGGGAGGGACAGATACGCAGTATTTT. The full variable domain, completed using reference TRBV7-9 and TRBJ2-3, is DTGVSQNPRHKITKRGQNVTFRCDPISEHNRLYWYRQTLGQGPEFLTYFQNEAQLEKSRLLSDRFSAERPKGSFSTLEIQRTEQGDSAMYLCASLGGTDTQYFGPGTRLTVL.

V is TRBV24-1 and J is TRBJ2-7; D is perhaps TRBD1 (6 bases). This CDR3 comprises 14 residues. Germline V CDR1 and CDR2: KGHDR, SFDVKD. V dropped 4 bases and J dropped 4 bases, with 13 bases sitting between them. Written as DNA, the CDR3 is TGTGCCACCAGTGAAAGGGGGTCGGTGTACGAGCAGTACGTC. Translated: CATSERGSVYEQYV.

This clone was picked up one time. J is TRBJ1-1 and V is TRBV24-1; a weak D match, TRBD1 (6 bases). CDR3 length equals 13 residues. V was cut by 6 bases and J by 1 base, with 8 bases left in between. Germline CDR1 is KGHDR and CDR2 is SFDVKD. CDR3 sequence: CATSRGKNTEAFF. CDR3 DNA sequence: TGTGCCACCAGTAGGGGGAAGAACACTGAAGCTTTCTTT.

The chain joins TRBV5-4 to TRBJ2-3; D may be TRBD1 (6 bases). CDR3 length: 16 amino acids. Trimming removed 3 bases at V and 2 bases at J, with 16 bases between. Per germline, CDR1 SGHNT and CDR2 YYREEE (reference sequence). DNA of the CDR3: TGTGCCAGCAGCTGGCCCGGGACATTCACCACAGATACGCAGTATTTT. Its translation is CASSWPGTFTTDTQYF.

V gene TRBV24-1 combines with J gene TRBJ2-3, with 9 bases matching TRBD2. This CDR3 region has 17 residues. Germline CDR1 and CDR2: KGHDR and SFDVKD. With 3 bases clipped from V and 4 bases from J, the junction kept 10 bases outside the gene matches. DNA for the CDR3: TGTGCCACCAGTGATCCCCTGGGGCGGGAGGGCTCAGATACGCAGTATTTT. Protein product: CATSDPLGREGSDTQYF.

A few counts support this clone. The V call is TRBV28, the J call TRBJ1-1, with 9 bases lining up with TRBD1. V lost 4 bases and J lost 5; bases outside the gene matches: 11. The germline gives CDR1 MDHEN, CDR2 SYDVKM. The CDR3 is 16 residues long. The CDR3 reads CASSSNRDRVGTEAFF. CDR3 in DNA: TGTGCCAGCAGTTCTAATCGGGACAGGGTGGGGACTGAAGCTTTCTTT.

This rearrangement joins TRBV10-2 to TRBJ1-6; the D gene is possibly TRBD1 (5 bases). The CDR3 spans 18 residues. Trimming removed 2 bases at V and 3 bases at J, with 17 bases between. Germline V CDR1 and CDR2: WSHSY, SAAADI. CDR3 nucleotides: TGCGCCAGCAGTGAGGTCAGCCAAGGGGCCTTCTATAATTCACCCCTCCACTTT. This gives the protein CASSEVSQGAFYNSPLHF.

The rearrangement links TRBV6-5 to TRBJ1-1, with TRBD1 matching over 12 bases. The CDR3 loop spans 14 amino acids. Germline V gene sequence: CDR1 MNHEY, CDR2 SVGAGI. Trimming at V came to 2 bases and at J to 11 bases, leaving 6 bases not matched to a gene. This CDR3 is CASSYTGQGAWAFF. The CDR3 DNA reads TGTGCCAGCAGTTACACGGGACAGGGGGCTTGGGCTTTCTTT.

The V and J genes are TRBV19 and TRBJ2-3; 7 positions match TRBD2. CDR3 length: 14 amino acids. CDR1 is LNHDA and CDR2 is SQIVND in the germline V gene (reference sequence). After removal of 11 bases from V and 2 bases from J, the junction contained 10 bases not matched to a gene. DNA of the CDR3: TGTGCCGCCGGTTCGGGGGGTTACACAGATACGCAGTATTTT. Translation gives CAAGSGGYTDTQYF.

This chain joins TRBV19 and TRBJ2-1, with TRBD1 matching 11 bases. V dropped 5 bases and J dropped 5; count of bases not matched to a gene: 14. The CDR3 runs to 18 residues. Germline CDR1 is LNHDA and CDR2 is SQIVND (reference sequence). CDR3: CASSWRTGGAIWHNEQFF. For the CDR3, the DNA is TGTGCCAGTAGTTGGCGGACAGGGGGCGCGATCTGGCACAATGAGCAGTTCTTC.

The V and J genes are TRBV10-3 and TRBJ1-1; D possibly corresponds to TRBD1 (6 bases). Trimming stripped 7 bases from V and 0 bases from J, with 15 bases between. The germline V gene encodes CDR1 ENHRY and CDR2 SYGVKD. This CDR3 comprises 15 residues. The CDR3: CAITPGESMNTEAFF. The CDR3 bases are TGTGCCATCACTCCAGGGGAGAGCATGAACACTGAAGCTTTCTTT.

V gene TRBV30 combines with J gene TRBJ1-4; 10 bases map to TRBD1. The CDR3 contains 14 residues. V lost 3 bases and J lost 5; bases outside the gene matches: 3. Per germline, CDR1 GTSNPN and CDR2 SVGIG (reference sequence). The CDR3 DNA reads as TGTGCCTGGAGCGACAGGGGGCAGAATGAAAAACTGTTTTTT. Translated: CAWSDRGQNEKLFF.

The J gene is TRBJ2-2, the V gene TRBV7-2; 9 nucleotides align to TRBD2. Germline V gene sequence: CDR1 SGHTA, CDR2 FQGNSA. The CDR3 has 15 amino acids. V trimming: 6 bases; J trimming: 6 bases; junction bases outside the gene matches: 8. The CDR3 here is CASRSGGRASGELFF. CDR3 nucleotides: TGTGCCAGCAGGTCGGGCGGGAGGGCCTCCGGGGAGCTGTTTTTT.

This rearrangement joins TRBV19 to TRBJ1-2; 8 nucleotides match TRBD1. V was pared by 0 bases and J by 4 bases, with 4 bases of the junction left unmatched. Per germline, CDR1 LNHDA and CDR2 SQIVND (reference sequence). The CDR3 is 15 residues long. This chain's CDR3 is CASSIDRDRTYGYTF. The CDR3 bases are TGTGCCAGTAGTATAGACAGGGACAGGACCTATGGCTACACCTTC.

The chain carries TRBV2 and TRBJ1-5; TRBD1 matches at 7 bases. CDR3 size: 15 residues. Trimming cost V 2 bases and J 11 bases; bases outside gene matches: 12. Germline values: CDR1 SNHLY, CDR2 FYNNEI. The CDR3 DNA reads TGTGCCAGCAGTGAACCCAGCAGGGGGGCGGTGTCCCAGCATTTT. It encodes CASSEPSRGAVSQHF. Complete variable domain (other parts from reference TRBV2 and TRBJ1-5): EPEVTQTPSHQVTQMGQEVILRCVPISNHLYFYWYRQILGQKVEFLVSFYNNEISEKSEIFDDQFSVERPDGSNFTLKIRSTKLEDSAMYFCASSEPSRGAVSQHFGDGTRLSIL.